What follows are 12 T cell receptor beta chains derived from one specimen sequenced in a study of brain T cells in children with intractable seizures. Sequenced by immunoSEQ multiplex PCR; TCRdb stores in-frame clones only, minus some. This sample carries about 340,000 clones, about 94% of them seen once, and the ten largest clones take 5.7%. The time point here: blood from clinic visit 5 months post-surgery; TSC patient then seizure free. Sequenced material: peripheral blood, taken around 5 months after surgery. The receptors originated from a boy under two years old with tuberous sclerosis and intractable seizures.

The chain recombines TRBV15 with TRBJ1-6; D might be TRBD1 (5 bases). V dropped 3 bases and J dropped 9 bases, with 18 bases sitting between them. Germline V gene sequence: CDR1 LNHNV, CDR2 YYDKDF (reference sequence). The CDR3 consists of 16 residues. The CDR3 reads CATSSFSGTLGSPLHF. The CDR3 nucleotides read TGTGCCACCAGCAGTTTCTCCGGGACGCTGGGTTCACCCCTCCACTTT.

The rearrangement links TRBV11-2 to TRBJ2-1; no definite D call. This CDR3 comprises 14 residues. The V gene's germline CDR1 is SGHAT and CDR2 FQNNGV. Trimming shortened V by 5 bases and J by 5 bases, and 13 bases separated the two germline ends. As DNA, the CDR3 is TGTGCCAGCAGCGGCCGATATAGACACAATGAGCAGTTCTTC. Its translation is CASSGRYRHNEQFF.

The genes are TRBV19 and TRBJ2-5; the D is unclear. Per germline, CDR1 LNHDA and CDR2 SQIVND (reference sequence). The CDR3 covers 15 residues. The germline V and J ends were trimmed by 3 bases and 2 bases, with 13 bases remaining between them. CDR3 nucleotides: TGTGCCAGTAGTATGCAACCCCCCCGGCAAGAGACCCAGTACTTC. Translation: CASSMQPPRQETQYF.

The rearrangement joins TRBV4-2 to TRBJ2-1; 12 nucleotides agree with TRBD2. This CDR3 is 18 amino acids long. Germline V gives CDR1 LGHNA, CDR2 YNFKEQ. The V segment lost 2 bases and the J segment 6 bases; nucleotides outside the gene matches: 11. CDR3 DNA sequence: TGTGCCAGCAGCCAATCGTCTCCTAGCGGGGGGGCCTCCAATGAGCAGTTCTTC. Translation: CASSQSSPSGGASNEQFF.

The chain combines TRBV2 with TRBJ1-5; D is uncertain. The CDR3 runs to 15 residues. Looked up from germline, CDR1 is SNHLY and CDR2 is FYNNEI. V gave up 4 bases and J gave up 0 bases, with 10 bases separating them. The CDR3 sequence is CASSGSVYSNQPQHF. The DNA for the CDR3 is TGTGCCAGCAGTGGATCGGTATATAGCAATCAGCCCCAGCATTTT.

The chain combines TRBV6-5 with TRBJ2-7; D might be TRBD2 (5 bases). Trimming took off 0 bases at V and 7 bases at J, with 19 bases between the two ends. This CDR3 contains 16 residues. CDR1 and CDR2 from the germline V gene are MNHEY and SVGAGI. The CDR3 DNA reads TGTGCCAGCAGTTACTCGGCAGTCACTTCAACGGGGGAGCAGTACTTC. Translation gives CASSYSAVTSTGEQYF.

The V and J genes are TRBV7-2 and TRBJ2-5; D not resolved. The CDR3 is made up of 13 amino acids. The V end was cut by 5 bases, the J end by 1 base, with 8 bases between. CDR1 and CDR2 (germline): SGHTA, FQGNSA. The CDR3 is CASSQLPQETQYF. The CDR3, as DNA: TGTGCCAGCAGCCAGCTCCCCCAAGAGACCCAGTACTTC.

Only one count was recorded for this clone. Here the CDR3 reads CASSVWDSYNEQFF. The CDR3 nucleotides are TGTGCCAGCAGCGTGTGGGACAGCTACAATGAGCAGTTCTTC. V and J are TRBV9 and TRBJ2-1; 7 positions match TRBD1. CDR1 and CDR2 (germline): SGDLS, YYNGEE. CDR3 length: 14 residues. With 2 bases clipped from V and 3 bases from J, the junction kept 2 bases outside the gene matches.

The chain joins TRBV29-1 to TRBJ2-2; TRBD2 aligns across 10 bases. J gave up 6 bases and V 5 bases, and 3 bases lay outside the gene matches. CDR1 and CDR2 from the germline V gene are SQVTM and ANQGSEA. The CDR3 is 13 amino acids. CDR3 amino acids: CSVSGGAAGELFF. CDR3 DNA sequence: TGCAGCGTTAGCGGGGGGGCCGCCGGGGAGCTGTTTTTT.

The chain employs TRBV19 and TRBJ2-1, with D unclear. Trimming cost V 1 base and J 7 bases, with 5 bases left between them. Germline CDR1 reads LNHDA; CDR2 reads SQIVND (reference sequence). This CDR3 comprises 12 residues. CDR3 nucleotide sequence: TGTGCCAGTAGTATAGGGGGAAATGAGCAGTTCTTC. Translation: CASSIGGNEQFF.

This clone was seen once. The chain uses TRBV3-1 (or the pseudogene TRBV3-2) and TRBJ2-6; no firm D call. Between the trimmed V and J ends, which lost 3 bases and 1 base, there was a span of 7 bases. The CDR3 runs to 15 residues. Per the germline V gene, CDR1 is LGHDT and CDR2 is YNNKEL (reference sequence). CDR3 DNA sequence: TGTGCCAGCAGCCATTTAGGGTCTGGGGCCAACGTCCTGACTTTC. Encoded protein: CASSHLGSGANVLTF.

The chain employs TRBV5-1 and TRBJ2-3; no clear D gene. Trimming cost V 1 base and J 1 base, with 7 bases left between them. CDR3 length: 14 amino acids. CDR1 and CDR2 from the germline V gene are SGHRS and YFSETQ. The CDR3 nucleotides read TGCGCCAGCAGCTTGTTTACAGGCACAGATACGCAGTATTTT. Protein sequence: CASSLFTGTDTQYF. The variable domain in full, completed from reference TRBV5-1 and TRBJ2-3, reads KAGVTQTPRYLIKTRGQQVTLSCSPISGHRSVSWYQQTPGQGLQFLFEYFSETQRNKGNFPGRFSGRQFSNSRSEMNVSTLELGDSALYLCASSLFTGTDTQYFGPGTRLTVL.